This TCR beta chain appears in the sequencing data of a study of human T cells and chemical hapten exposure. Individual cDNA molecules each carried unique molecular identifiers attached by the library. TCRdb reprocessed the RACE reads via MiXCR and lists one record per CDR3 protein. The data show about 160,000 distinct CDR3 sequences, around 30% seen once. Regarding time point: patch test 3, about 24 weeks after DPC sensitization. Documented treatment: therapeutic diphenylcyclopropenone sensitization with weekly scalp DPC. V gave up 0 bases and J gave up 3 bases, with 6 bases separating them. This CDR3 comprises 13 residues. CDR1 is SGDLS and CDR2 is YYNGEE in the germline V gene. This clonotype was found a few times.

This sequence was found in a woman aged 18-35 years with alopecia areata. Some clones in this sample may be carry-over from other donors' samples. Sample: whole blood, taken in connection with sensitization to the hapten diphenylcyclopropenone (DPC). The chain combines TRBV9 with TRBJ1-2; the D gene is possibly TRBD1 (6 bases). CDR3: CASSVGTDYGYTF. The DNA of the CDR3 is TGTGCCAGCAGCGTAGGGACAGACTATGGCTACACCTTC.